This entry lists 3 T cell receptor beta chains sequenced from one sample in a study of PD-L1 blockade in urothelial cancer. Clones were read by immunoSEQ multiplex PCR, and TCRdb kept only the in-frame ones, dropping some. The data hold about 30,000 clones, with over 75% observed a single time. The source was PBMCs, collected around atezolizumab (anti-PD-L1) treatment. The receptors originated from a man in his fifties or sixties with urothelial cancer.

V and J are TRBV7-8 and TRBJ1-5; 11 bases line up with TRBD1. The ends lost 1 base at V and 6 bases at J; junction bases unmatched: 5. The CDR3 sequence is 16 residues long. Germline values: CDR1 SGHVS, CDR2 FQNEAQ. DNA of the CDR3: TGTGCCAGCAGCTTAGGTCCGGGACAGGGGGTTCAGCCCCAGCATTTT. Protein: CASSLGPGQGVQPQHF.

The chain has TRBV19 and TRBJ1-4; 10 nucleotides align to TRBD1. CDR1 and CDR2 from the germline V gene are LNHDA and SQIVND (reference sequence). The CDR3 runs to 18 residues. With 4 bases clipped from V and 0 bases from J, the junction kept 8 bases outside the gene matches. CDR3 bases: TGTGCCAGTAGTACCCGACAGGGGGCGTTATCAACTAATGAAAAACTGTTTTTT. Its protein product is CASSTRQGALSTNEKLFF.

The chain has TRBV30 and TRBJ2-7; tentative D call: TRBD2 (6 bases). The germline V and J ends were trimmed by 3 bases and 7 bases, with 22 bases remaining between them. Germline loops: CDR1 GTSNPN, CDR2 SVGIG (reference sequence). The CDR3 covers 15 residues. The CDR3 bases are TGTGCCTGGAGCGTAGCAGGGACTGTGCTAAGAGAGCAGTACTTC. This sequence encodes CAWSVAGTVLREQYF.